This T cell receptor beta chain was identified in a study of blood T cells in healthy people across ages. Then a second PCR, running about 7 to 11 cycles, was carried out with a sample-barcoded 5' primer and a J-beta primer mix. From the 5' RACE reads, TCRdb called clonotypes with MiXCR, one entry per CDR3 protein. The sample lists approximately 490,000 distinct CDR3 sequences, 24% occurring once. The CDR3 spans 15 residues. Germline assignment: CDR1 SNHLY and CDR2 FYNNEI. V lost 3 bases and J lost 3, with 12 bases in between. The table lists this clonotype with a few counts. Per-sample PBMC isolation yielded at least 6.5 million cells. The same sample was also studied in work on T cells of mothers and their children.

This sequence joins TRBV2 and TRBJ2-1, with a possible D match to TRBD2 (7 bases). The specimen was blood. The TCR was taken from a boy under 18 in good health. CDR3 sequence reads: CASSDRGGRYNEQFF. CDR3 nucleotide sequence: TGTGCCAGCAGTGATAGGGGGGGACGCTACAATGAGCAGTTCTTC.